One sample yielded the 9 T cell receptor beta chains listed below, sequenced in a study of shared clonotypes between healthy human individuals. This table comes from immunoSEQ multiplex PCR, and its TCRdb copy is limited to in-frame clones, with some not included. This table holds over a million clones, over 95% found once. What was sequenced was naive CD4+ T cells sorted from blood. This sample's subset: CD45RA+ positively selected. The source of these receptors is a man aged 30 to 45 in good health.

This chain uses TRBV7-9 with TRBJ1-2; no clear D gene. The germline gives CDR1 SEHNR, CDR2 FQNEAQ (reference sequence). V was cut by 5 bases and J by 4 bases, with 23 bases left in between. This CDR3 has 17 residues. Written as DNA, the CDR3 is TGTGCCAGCAGCCCGCTAATTTTGGGAGATGTCCCCTATGGCTACACCTTC. This codes for CASSPLILGDVPYGYTF.

The chain is built from TRBV7-4 and TRBJ1-5; D call uncertain. Germline V lookup: CDR1 SGHVT, CDR2 SQSDAQ. Trimming removed 7 bases from V and 7 bases from J, with 14 bases in between. The CDR3 sequence is 13 residues long. CDR3 protein: CASTLTPLQPQHF. The CDR3 nucleotides are TGTGCCAGCACCCTAACCCCCCTGCAGCCCCAGCATTTT.

The chain combines TRBV7-9 with TRBJ2-1, with TRBD2 as a possible D gene (6 bases). Trimming cost V 3 bases and J 4 bases, with 10 bases left between them. The CDR3 runs to 14 residues. Per the germline V gene, CDR1 is SEHNR and CDR2 is FQNEAQ (reference sequence). The CDR3 protein is CASSFRGYYNEQFF. The CDR3 DNA reads as TGTGCCAGCAGCTTTCGGGGGTATTACAATGAGCAGTTCTTC.

The chain links TRBV6-5 to TRBJ2-1, with 8 bases identical to TRBD1. Germline V gene data show CDR1 as MNHEY and CDR2 as SVGAGI. The CDR3 spans 15 residues. Trimming cost V 5 bases and J 4 bases; bases outside gene matches: 7. The CDR3 protein is CASSPNRDRYNEQFF. In nucleotides, the CDR3 is TGTGCCAGCAGTCCGAACCGGGACAGGTACAATGAGCAGTTCTTC.

The chain joins TRBV6-1 to TRBJ2-6; D gene ambiguous. The CDR3 is made up of 15 amino acids. Germline V gene sequence: CDR1 MNHNS, CDR2 SASEGT. Trimming stripped 6 bases from V and 4 bases from J, with 13 bases between. The chain's CDR3 is CASSASIQGANVLTF. Here the CDR3 DNA reads TGTGCCAGCAGCGCCAGCATTCAGGGGGCCAACGTCCTGACTTTC.

The CDR3 DNA reads TGTGCCAGCAGCTTGAATGATGCCAGCTCCTACAATGAGCAGTTCTTC. This codes for CASSLNDASSYNEQFF. The rearrangement joins TRBV7-9 to TRBJ2-1; no reliable D call. Trimming took off 3 bases at V and 0 bases at J, with 12 bases between the two ends. Germline CDR1 SEHNR, CDR2 FQNEAQ (reference sequence). The CDR3 sequence is 16 residues long.

This chain joins TRBV7-2 and TRBJ2-1, with TRBD2 as a possible D gene (6 bases). Germline loops: CDR1 SGHTA, CDR2 FQGNSA. The CDR3 covers 17 residues. V lost 6 bases and J 5 bases, leaving 23 bases between the germline ends. The CDR3 is CASRRSRGSPLDNEQFF. The CDR3 nucleotides read TGTGCCAGCAGGCGTTCTCGGGGGTCCCCCTTAGACAATGAGCAGTTCTTC.

This chain joins TRBV6-1 and TRBJ1-5, with 8 bases lining up with TRBD1. Germline V gene sequence: CDR1 MNHNS, CDR2 SASEGT. The CDR3 length is 15 residues. With 5 bases clipped from V and 1 base from J, the junction kept 4 bases outside the gene matches. The CDR3 DNA is TGTGCCAGCAGTCTACAGGGGGTAAGCAATCAGCCCCAGCATTTT. It encodes CASSLQGVSNQPQHF.

V and J are TRBV28 and TRBJ2-2, with 9 bases fitting TRBD1. This CDR3 comprises 17 residues. Germline V gene lookup returns CDR1 MDHEN and CDR2 SYDVKM. V lost 1 base and J lost 4; bases outside the gene matches: 7. CDR3: CASSLFYRGQGTGELFF. The CDR3 DNA sequence: TGTGCCAGCAGTTTATTTTACAGGGGGCAGGGCACCGGGGAGCTGTTTTTT.